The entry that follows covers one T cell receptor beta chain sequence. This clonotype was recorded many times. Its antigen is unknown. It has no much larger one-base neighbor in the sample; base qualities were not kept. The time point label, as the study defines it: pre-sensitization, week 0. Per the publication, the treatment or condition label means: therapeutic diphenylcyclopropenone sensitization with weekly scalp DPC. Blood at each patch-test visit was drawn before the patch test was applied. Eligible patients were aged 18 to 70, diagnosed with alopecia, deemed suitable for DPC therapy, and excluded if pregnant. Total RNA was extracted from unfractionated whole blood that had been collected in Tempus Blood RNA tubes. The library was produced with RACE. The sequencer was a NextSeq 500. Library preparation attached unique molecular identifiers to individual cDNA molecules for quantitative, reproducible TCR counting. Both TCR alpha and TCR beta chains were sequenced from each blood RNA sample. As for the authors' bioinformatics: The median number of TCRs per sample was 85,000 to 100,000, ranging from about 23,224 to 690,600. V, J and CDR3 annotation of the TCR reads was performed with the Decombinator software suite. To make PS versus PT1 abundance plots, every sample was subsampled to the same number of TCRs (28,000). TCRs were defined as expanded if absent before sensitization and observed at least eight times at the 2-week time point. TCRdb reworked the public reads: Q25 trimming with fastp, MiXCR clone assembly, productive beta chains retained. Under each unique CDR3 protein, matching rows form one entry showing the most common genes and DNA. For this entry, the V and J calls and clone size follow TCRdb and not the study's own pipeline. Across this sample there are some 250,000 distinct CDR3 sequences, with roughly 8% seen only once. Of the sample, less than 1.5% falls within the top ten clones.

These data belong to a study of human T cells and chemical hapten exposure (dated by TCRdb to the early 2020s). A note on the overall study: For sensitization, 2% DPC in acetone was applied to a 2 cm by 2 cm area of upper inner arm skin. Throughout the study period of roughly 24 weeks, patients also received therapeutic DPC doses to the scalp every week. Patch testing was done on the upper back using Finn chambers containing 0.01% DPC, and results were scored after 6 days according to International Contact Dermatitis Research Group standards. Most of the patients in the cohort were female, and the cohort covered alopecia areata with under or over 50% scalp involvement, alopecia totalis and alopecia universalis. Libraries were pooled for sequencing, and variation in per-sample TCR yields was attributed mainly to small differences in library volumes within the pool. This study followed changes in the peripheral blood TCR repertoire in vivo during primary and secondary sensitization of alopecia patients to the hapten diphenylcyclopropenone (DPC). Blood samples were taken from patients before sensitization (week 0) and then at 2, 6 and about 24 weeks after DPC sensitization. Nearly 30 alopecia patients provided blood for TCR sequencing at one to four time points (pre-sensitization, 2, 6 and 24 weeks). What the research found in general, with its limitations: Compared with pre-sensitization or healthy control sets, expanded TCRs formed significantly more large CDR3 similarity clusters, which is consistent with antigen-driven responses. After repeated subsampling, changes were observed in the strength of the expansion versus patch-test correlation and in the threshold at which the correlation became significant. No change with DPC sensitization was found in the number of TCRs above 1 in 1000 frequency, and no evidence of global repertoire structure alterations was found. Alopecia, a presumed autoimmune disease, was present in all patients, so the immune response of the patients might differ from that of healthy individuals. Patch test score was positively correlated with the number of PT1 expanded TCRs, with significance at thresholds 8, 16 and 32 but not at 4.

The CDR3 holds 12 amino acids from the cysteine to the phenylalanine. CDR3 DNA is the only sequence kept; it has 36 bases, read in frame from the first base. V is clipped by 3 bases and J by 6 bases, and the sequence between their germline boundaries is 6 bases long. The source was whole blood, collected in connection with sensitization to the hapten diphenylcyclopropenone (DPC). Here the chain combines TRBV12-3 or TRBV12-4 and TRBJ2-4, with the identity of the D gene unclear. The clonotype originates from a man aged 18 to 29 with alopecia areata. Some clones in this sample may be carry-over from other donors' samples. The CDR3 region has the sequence CASSFGPNIQYF. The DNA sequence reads TGTGCCAGCAGTTTCGGACCAAACATTCAGTACTTC.